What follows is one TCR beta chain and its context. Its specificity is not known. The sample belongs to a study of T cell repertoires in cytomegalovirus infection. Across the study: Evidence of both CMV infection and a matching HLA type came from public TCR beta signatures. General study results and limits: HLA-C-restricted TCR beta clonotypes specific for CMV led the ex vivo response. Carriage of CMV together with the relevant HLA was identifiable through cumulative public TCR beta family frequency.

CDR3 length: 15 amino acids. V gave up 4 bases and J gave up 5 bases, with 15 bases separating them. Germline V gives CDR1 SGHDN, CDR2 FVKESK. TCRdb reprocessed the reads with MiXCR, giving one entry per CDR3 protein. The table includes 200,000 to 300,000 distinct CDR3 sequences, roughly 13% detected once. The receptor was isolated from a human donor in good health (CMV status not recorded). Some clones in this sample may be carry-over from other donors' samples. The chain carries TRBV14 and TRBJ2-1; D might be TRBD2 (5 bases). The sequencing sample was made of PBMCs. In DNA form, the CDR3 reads TGTGCCAGCAGCCGGAGGACGGTAGGACACAATGAGCAGTTCTTC. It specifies CASSRRTVGHNEQFF.